This T cell receptor beta chain was recovered during a study of control samples from healthy donors and cancer patients. Clones were read by immunoSEQ multiplex PCR, and TCRdb kept only the in-frame ones, dropping some. The sample has around 150,000 clones; around 86% are singletons. The CDR3 sequence is 13 residues long. Trimming shortened V by 4 bases and J by 7 bases, and 12 bases separated the two germline ends. Germline V gene lookup returns CDR1 SGHTS and CDR2 YDEGEE. The rearrangement links TRBV5-8 to TRBJ1-5; D may be TRBD1 (6 bases). Sequenced sample: blood. This sequence originates from a man aged 30 to 45 in good health. The CDR3 sequence is CASSDGGLQPQHF. CDR3 DNA: TGTGCCAGCAGCGATGGGGGCCTGCAGCCCCAGCATTTT.